Sequencing of this T cell receptor beta chain was carried out in a study of post-analysis software for immune sequencing data. Study results and limitations: The F measure placed samples prepared in the same batch into strongly shared clusters.

Regarding this clonotype: Its antigen is undetermined. Given a much more abundant clone one base away, this may be a read error.

Tagging with unique molecular identifiers was a feature of the TCR beta cDNA libraries. TCRdb called the PCR reads again in MiXCR, with one record for every CDR3 protein. The sample holds roughly 870,000 distinct CDR3 sequences, about 57% seen once. Sequenced: blood. This TCR was recovered from a girl between 10 and 17 years old with multiple sclerosis.

CDR3 nucleotides: TGCAGTGCTAGAGCCGGGACGACCTACGAGCAGTACTTC. It specifies CSARAGTTYEQYF. This chain connects TRBV20-1 to TRBJ2-7; D may be TRBD1 or TRBD2 (5 bases each). Trimming shortened V by 1 base and J by 2 bases, and 9 bases separated the two germline ends. The CDR3 length is 13 residues. The germline CDR1 and CDR2 sequences are DFQATT and SNEGSKA (reference sequence).